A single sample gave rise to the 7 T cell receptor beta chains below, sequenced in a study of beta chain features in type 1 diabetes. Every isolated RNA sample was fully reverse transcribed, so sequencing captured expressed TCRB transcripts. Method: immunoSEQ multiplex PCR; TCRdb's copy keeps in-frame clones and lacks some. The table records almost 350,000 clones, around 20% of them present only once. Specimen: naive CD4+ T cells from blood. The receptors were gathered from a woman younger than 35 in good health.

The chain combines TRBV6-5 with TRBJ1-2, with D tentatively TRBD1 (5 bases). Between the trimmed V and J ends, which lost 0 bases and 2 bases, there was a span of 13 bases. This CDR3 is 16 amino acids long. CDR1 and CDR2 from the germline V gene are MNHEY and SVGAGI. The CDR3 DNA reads TGTGCCAGCAGTTACTCGCGCGGCAGGGCGAACTATGGCTACACCTTC. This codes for CASSYSRGRANYGYTF.

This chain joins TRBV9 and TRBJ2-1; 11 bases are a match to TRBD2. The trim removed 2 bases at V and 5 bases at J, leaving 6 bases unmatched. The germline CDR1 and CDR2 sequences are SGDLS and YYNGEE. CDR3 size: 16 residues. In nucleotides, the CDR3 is TGTGCCAGCAGCGTTCGCGGGACTAGCGGCAACAATGAGCAGTTCTTC. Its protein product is CASSVRGTSGNNEQFF.

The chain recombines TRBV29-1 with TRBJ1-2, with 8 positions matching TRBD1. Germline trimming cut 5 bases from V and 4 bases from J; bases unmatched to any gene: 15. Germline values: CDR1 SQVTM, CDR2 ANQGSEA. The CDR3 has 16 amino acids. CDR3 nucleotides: TGCAGCGTTCGGCAACCCAGGGGGCGAGGAAGCTATGGCTACACCTTC. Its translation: CSVRQPRGRGSYGYTF.

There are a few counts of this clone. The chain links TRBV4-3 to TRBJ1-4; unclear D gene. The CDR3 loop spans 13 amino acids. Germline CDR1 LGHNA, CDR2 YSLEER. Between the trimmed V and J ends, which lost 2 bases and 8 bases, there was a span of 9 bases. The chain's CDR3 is CASSQQNGEKLFF. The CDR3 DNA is TGCGCCAGCAGCCAACAAAACGGGGAAAAACTGTTTTTT.

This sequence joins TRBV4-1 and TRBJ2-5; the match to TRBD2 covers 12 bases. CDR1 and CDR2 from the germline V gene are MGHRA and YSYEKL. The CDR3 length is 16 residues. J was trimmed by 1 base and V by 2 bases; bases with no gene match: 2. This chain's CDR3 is CASSQWGLAGQETQYF. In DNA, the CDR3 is TGCGCCAGCAGCCAATGGGGACTAGCGGGCCAAGAGACCCAGTACTTC.

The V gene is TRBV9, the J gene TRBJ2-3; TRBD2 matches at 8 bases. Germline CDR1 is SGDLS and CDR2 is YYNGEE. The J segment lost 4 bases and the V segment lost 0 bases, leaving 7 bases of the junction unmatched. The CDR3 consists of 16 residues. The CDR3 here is CASSVGSSGGSDTQYF. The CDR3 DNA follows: TGTGCCAGCAGCGTAGGATCGAGCGGGGGATCAGATACGCAGTATTTT. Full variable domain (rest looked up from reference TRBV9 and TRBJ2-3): DSGVTQTPKHLITATGQRVTLRCSPRSGDLSVYWYQQSLDQGLQFLIQYYNGEERAKGNILERFSAQQFPDLHSELNLSSLELGDSALYFCASSVGSSGGSDTQYFGPGTRLTVL.

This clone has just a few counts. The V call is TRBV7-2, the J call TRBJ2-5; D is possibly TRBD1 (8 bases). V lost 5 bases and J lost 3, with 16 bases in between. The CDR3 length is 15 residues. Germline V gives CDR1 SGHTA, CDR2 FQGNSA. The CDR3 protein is CASSLRTGREETQYF. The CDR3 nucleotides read TGTGCCAGCAGCCTAAGGACAGGGAGGGAAGAGACCCAGTACTTC.